Listed below are T cell receptor beta chains from one sample, sequenced in a study of T cell repertoires in cytomegalovirus infection. In TCRdb, the reads were re-called with MiXCR into one record per CDR3 protein. Here the sample spans 350,000 to 550,000 distinct CDR3 sequences, about a third being singletons. The sample taken for sequencing was PBMCs. These receptors all stem from a human donor in good health (CMV status not recorded). Some clones in this sample may be carry-over from other donors' samples. Each CDR3 is given with its conserved first and last residue. A D gene is named only where the DNA matches it firmly. Size is stated for part of the rows, as once, few or many counts, or as a class when the clone is expanded.

D,V,J,size,DNA,CDR3
.,TRBV19,TRBJ1-5,.,TGTGCCAGTAGTGCAATGGGAAACGGGCAGCCCCAGCATTTT,CASSAMGNGQPQHF
TRBD1,TRBV4-1,TRBJ2-3,few,TGCGCCAGCAGCCCCCGGGACAGAAGCACAGATACGCAGTATTTT,CASSPRDRSTDTQYF
TRBD1,TRBV7-2,TRBJ1-5,.,TGTGCCAGCAGCTTAGACGACAGGGGGGGAAGATTCAATCAGCCCCAGCATTTT,CASSLDDRGGRFNQPQHF
TRBD1,TRBV5-1,TRBJ1-5,.,TGCGCCAGCAGCCCGCCAGGGGGGCAGCCCCAGCATTTT,CASSPPGGQPQHF
.,TRBV12-3/TRBV12-4,TRBJ2-7,.,TGTGCCAGCACCCCTGGGGGGAGCTCCTACGAGCAGTACTTC,CASTPGGSSYEQYF
.,TRBV7-2,TRBJ1-5,many,TGTGCCAGCAGCTTTGAGGGGTATCAGCCCCAGCATTTT,CASSFEGYQPQHF
TRBD1,TRBV7-2,TRBJ1-2,many,TGTGCCAGCAGCGACCGGACAGGGCGCCCCTATGGCTACACCTTC,CASSDRTGRPYGYTF
.,TRBV5-5,TRBJ1-3,.,TGTGCCAGCAGCTTGGAAGCGGGGTCCTCTGGAAACACCATATATTTT,CASSLEAGSSGNTIYF
.,TRBV6-8,TRBJ2-2,once,TGTGCCAGCAGTTACTCGTTCATAAGACACCTGAACACCGGGGAGCTGTTTTTT,CASSYSFIRHLNTGELFF
.,TRBV7-6,TRBJ1-1,.,TGTGCCAGCAGCTACCCCGGGGGGACTATGAACACTGAAGCTTTCTTT,CASSYPGGTMNTEAFF
.,TRBV7-8,TRBJ1-1,few,TGTGCCAGCAGCCTTTCGAGGACGGATATGAACACTGAAGCTTTCTTT,CASSLSRTDMNTEAFF
TRBD1,TRBV24-1,TRBJ1-1,few,TGTGCCACCAGTGATCAGACAGGGAACGTTCCCCACAAAGCTTTCTTT,CATSDQTGNVPHKAFF
.,TRBV11-2,TRBJ1-1,many,TGTGCCAGCAGCTTAGAGACCTTTGATGCTTTCTTT,CASSLETFDAFF
.,TRBV27,TRBJ1-1,.,TGTGCCAGCAGCCCGCTAGGGGAAGTAGGCACTGAAGCTTTCTTT,CASSPLGEVGTEAFF
TRBD1,TRBV18,TRBJ1-2,once,TGTGCCAGCTCACCAGGACAGGGCGGGTCTTACAATGGCTACACCTTC,CASSPGQGGSYNGYTF
.,TRBV7-2,TRBJ2-6,many,TGTGCCAGCAGCTTGGGACCTGGGGCCAACGTCCTGACTTTC,CASSLGPGANVLTF